This passage covers 25 T cell receptor beta chains from one sample sequenced in a study of cytomegalovirus exposure and HLA in healthy donors. 13 Jbeta primers and 60 Vbeta primers were used for the PCR. Only in-frame clones appear in the TCRdb table, and some are missing; sequencing was by immunoSEQ multiplex PCR. Among 130,000 or so clones listed, around nine tenths were seen once. Source material: PBMCs. These receptors were taken from a woman younger than 45 in good health and CMV-seronegative.

This chain uses TRBV2 with TRBJ1-2; possible D gene TRBD1, 6 bases. The germline V and J ends were trimmed by 6 bases and 6 bases, with 8 bases remaining between them. The CDR3 sequence is 11 residues long. Germline CDR1 SNHLY, CDR2 FYNNEI. DNA of the CDR3: TGTGCCAGCAGGGGACAAGATGGCTACACCTTC. Its translation is CASRGQDGYTF.

The gene calls are TRBV27 and TRBJ1-5, with a tentative D call TRBD1 (5 bases). The germline V gene encodes CDR1 MNHEY and CDR2 SMNVEV (reference sequence). Trimming pared 7 bases from V and 7 bases from J, leaving 26 bases between. CDR3 length: 17 amino acids. This chain's CDR3 is CASKDPGEPGLRQPQHF. The CDR3 DNA is TGTGCCAGCAAGGACCCGGGGGAGCCAGGGCTGAGACAGCCCCAGCATTTT.

J is TRBJ2-1 and V is TRBV6-5; 7 nucleotides match TRBD2. V dropped 5 bases and J dropped 3; count of bases not matched to a gene: 7. Germline CDR1 reads MNHEY; CDR2 reads SVGAGI. The CDR3 length is 15 residues. The CDR3 DNA is TGTGCCAGCAGTGTAACCGGGACTAACTACAATGAGCAGTTCTTC. This codes for CASSVTGTNYNEQFF.

J is TRBJ2-2 and V is TRBV21-1; the D call in the table, TRBD2, was not verified against the DNA. TRBV21-1 counts as a pseudogene. The CDR3 totals 18 residues. The CDR3 sequence is CASRRIPKREKFTGELFF. CDR3 bases: TGTGCCAGCAGAAGAATTCCCAAGCGGGAGAAATTCACCGGGGAGCTGTTTTTT.

This clone was detected only once. CDR3 protein: CASSGGGGDEQYF. The CDR3 region has the DNA TGTGCCAGCAGCGGTGGGGGGGGCGACGAGCAGTACTTC. The V call is TRBV28, the J call TRBJ2-7; a weak D match, TRBD2 (7 bases). Germline CDR1 is MDHEN and CDR2 is SYDVKM. CDR3 size: 13 residues. V was shortened by 6 bases and J by 5 bases, with 14 bases between the two germline ends.

The chain is built from TRBV4-2 and TRBJ2-7; 7 bases map to TRBD1. The CDR3 contains 15 residues. V gave up 3 bases and J gave up 2 bases; unmatched junction bases: 7. The germline V gene encodes CDR1 LGHNA and CDR2 YNFKEQ. As DNA, the CDR3 is TGTGCCAGCAGCCACACCGGGACAGCAACCTACGAGCAGTACTTC. It encodes CASSHTGTATYEQYF.

This clone was seen more than once but under ten times. V is TRBV6-1 and J is TRBJ2-1; D remains ambiguous. V was cut by 5 bases and J by 0 bases, with 11 bases left in between. This CDR3 is built from 15 residues. Germline-derived CDR1 and CDR2 are MNHNS and SASEGT. CDR3: CASSSRPLSYNEQFF. Written as DNA, the CDR3 is TGTGCCAGCAGTTCTAGGCCCCTCTCCTACAATGAGCAGTTCTTC.

This clone was seen only a few times. The rearrangement uses TRBV4-1 and TRBJ1-3, with D unclear. V lost 0 bases and J lost 2, with 17 bases in between. The V gene's germline CDR1 is MGHRA and CDR2 YSYEKL. The CDR3 consists of 18 residues. The CDR3 DNA reads TGCGCCAGCAGCCAAGATGAAACGGGGAGAGGGACTGGAAACACCATATATTTT. It specifies CASSQDETGRGTGNTIYF.

The chain recombines TRBV5-4 with TRBJ2-3; a possible D gene is TRBD2 (5 bases). The CDR3 runs to 13 residues. The germline V gene has CDR1 SGHNT and CDR2 YYREEE (reference sequence). Trimming removed 2 bases from V and 2 bases from J, with 6 bases in between. The CDR3 protein is CASSLAVTDTQYF. CDR3 bases: TGTGCCAGCAGCTTAGCGGTCACAGATACGCAGTATTTT.

The genes are TRBV7-9 and TRBJ2-7; no clear D gene. This CDR3 region has 18 residues. Germline V gene sequence: CDR1 SEHNR, CDR2 FQNEAQ (reference sequence). The ends were cut back, 3 bases at V and 4 bases at J, with 25 bases in the middle. CDR3 protein: CASSFEPGQSEYWYEQYF. The CDR3 DNA reads TGTGCCAGCAGCTTTGAACCTGGGCAGTCCGAATATTGGTACGAGCAGTACTTC.

The chain uses TRBV7-3 and TRBJ1-5; perhaps TRBD1 as D (5 bases). The CDR3 is 15 amino acids. Germline CDR1 is SGHTA and CDR2 is FQGTGA. Trimming shortened V by 5 bases and J by 3 bases, and 14 bases separated the two germline ends. This CDR3 is CASSQKTAYNQPQHF. For the CDR3, the DNA is TGTGCCAGCAGCCAGAAGACAGCTTACAATCAGCCCCAGCATTTT.

The J gene is TRBJ2-5, the V gene TRBV19, with TRBD2 matching over 7 bases. The V and J ends lost 5 bases and 5 bases, in that order; junction bases with no gene match: 14. CDR1 and CDR2 (germline): LNHDA, SQIVND (reference sequence). The CDR3 loop spans 16 amino acids. This CDR3 reads CASSAMPGLSWETQYF. The CDR3 bases are TGTGCCAGTAGTGCAATGCCGGGACTATCTTGGGAGACCCAGTACTTC.

The chain recombines TRBV28 with TRBJ1-5; possibly TRBD1 for D (6 bases). This CDR3 is 14 amino acids long. V was clipped by 6 bases and J by 6 bases, with 15 bases between them. Germline V lookup: CDR1 MDHEN, CDR2 SYDVKM. The CDR3 bases are TGTGCCAGCAGCCCTACAGGGATGGTTCAGCCCCAGCATTTT. It translates to CASSPTGMVQPQHF.

The genes are TRBV4-1 and TRBJ2-1, with D uncertain. CDR1 is MGHRA and CDR2 is YSYEKL in the germline V gene. The CDR3 is 12 amino acids. V lost 1 base to trimming and J lost 9 bases, with 7 bases between them. CDR3 in DNA: TGCGCCAGCAGCCAAGGGCGGTTTGAGCAGTTCTTC. Translation: CASSQGRFEQFF.

The rearrangement links TRBV2 to TRBJ1-4; 11 bases line up with TRBD1. The CDR3 spans 14 residues. The V gene end was trimmed by 6 bases and the J gene end by 8 bases; junction bases not matched to a gene: 5. Germline lookup yields CDR1 SNHLY and CDR2 FYNNEI. CDR3 amino acids: CASSADRGREKLFF. The CDR3 coding sequence is TGTGCCAGCAGCGCGGACAGGGGGCGAGAAAAACTGTTTTTT. Variable domain in full (rest from reference TRBV2 and TRBJ1-4): EPEVTQTPSHQVTQMGQEVILRCVPISNHLYFYWYRQILGQKVEFLVSFYNNEISEKSEIFDDQFSVERPDGSNFTLKIRSTKLEDSAMYFCASSADRGREKLFFGSGTQLSVL.

Concerning this clone: The conserved phenylalanine or tryptophan is not found at the CDR3 terminus, so this likely reflects a read error. The chain uses TRBV5-6 and TRBJ2-7; 10 bases match TRBD2. V lost 0 bases, J lost 7 bases, and 10 bases stayed unmatched. Per the germline V gene, CDR1 is SGHDT and CDR2 is YYEEEE. The CDR3 sequence is 16 residues long. This CDR3 reads CASSLGPPSGGGEQYL. CDR3 nucleotide sequence: TGTGCCAGCAGCTTGGGCCCCCCTAGCGGGGGTGGGGAGCAGTACCTC.

The V call is TRBV10-3, the J call TRBJ1-1; 7 bases are a match to TRBD1. Unmatched junction bases numbered 6, after V lost 4 bases and J lost 4 bases. The CDR3 has 14 amino acids. The germline CDR1 and CDR2 sequences are ENHRY and SYGVKD. DNA of the CDR3: TGTGCCATCAGTGTGTGGCAGGGGGGCACTGAAGCTTTCTTT. It specifies CAISVWQGGTEAFF.

This rearrangement joins TRBV4-2 to TRBJ1-3, with 7 bases matching TRBD1. Looked up from germline, CDR1 is LGHNA and CDR2 is YNFKEQ. The V segment lost 1 base and the J segment 13 bases; nucleotides outside the gene matches: 10. The CDR3 consists of 14 residues. The CDR3 spells CASSQAHQGVLIYF. The CDR3 DNA is TGTGCCAGCAGCCAAGCTCACCAGGGGGTATTGATATATTTT.

J is TRBJ1-2 and V is TRBV28, with D unclear. The germline gives CDR1 MDHEN, CDR2 SYDVKM. Trimming shortened V by 10 bases and J by 5 bases, and 14 bases separated the two germline ends. This CDR3 is built from 12 residues. As DNA, the CDR3 is TGTGCCACCAAAGATCCCTATTATGGCTACACCTTC. Its protein is CATKDPYYGYTF.

The CDR3 loop reads CASSLGASSNEKLFF. The CDR3 region has the DNA TGTGCCAGCAGCTTGGGGGCTTCGAGTAATGAAAAACTGTTTTTT. The chain uses TRBV5-4 and TRBJ1-4; D is unresolved. The germline gives CDR1 SGHNT, CDR2 YYREEE (reference sequence). V lost 0 bases, J lost 4 bases, and 10 bases lay in between. This CDR3 has 15 residues.

The chain links TRBV27 to TRBJ2-1, with 11 positions matching TRBD2. Trimming removed 3 bases from V and 7 bases from J; junction bases left unmatched: 8. Germline V gives CDR1 MNHEY, CDR2 SMNVEV (reference sequence). CDR3 length: 16 residues. CDR3 sequence (DNA): TGTGCCAGCAGTTTTAGCTTAGCGGGAGGGCCGAATGAGCAGTTCTTC. Amino acids: CASSFSLAGGPNEQFF.

The chain couples TRBV7-9 to TRBJ2-2; weak D call: TRBD1 (6 bases). This CDR3 is built from 16 residues. Trimming pared 5 bases from V and 2 bases from J, leaving 15 bases between. In germline, CDR1 is SEHNR, CDR2 FQNEAQ (reference sequence). CDR3: CASSPRRRGNTGELFF. The CDR3 bases are TGTGCCAGCAGCCCCCGGCGCAGGGGCAACACCGGGGAGCTGTTTTTT.

The chain couples TRBV7-9 to TRBJ2-3; 9 nucleotides align to TRBD1. V lost 4 bases, J lost 1 base, and 6 bases stayed unmatched. Per germline, CDR1 SEHNR and CDR2 FQNEAQ (reference sequence). This CDR3 has 16 residues. The CDR3 DNA sequence: TGTGCCAGCAGCTCCATCCGGGACAGGGGCACAGATACGCAGTATTTT. It specifies CASSSIRDRGTDTQYF.

This chain links TRBV28 with TRBJ1-2; D might be TRBD1 (5 bases). This CDR3 has 16 amino acids. The germline CDR1 and CDR2 sequences are MDHEN and SYDVKM. V shed 6 bases and J shed 2 bases, with 19 bases lying between them. The CDR3 DNA is TGTGCCAGCAGGAAGGGGATCCTTAGAACCAACTATGGCTACACCTTC. It translates to CASRKGILRTNYGYTF.

V usage is TRBV7-9 and J usage is TRBJ2-7, with 7 bases that match TRBD2. CDR1 SEHNR and CDR2 FQNEAQ come from the germline V gene (reference sequence). V lost 1 base to trimming and J lost 2 bases; unmatched junction nucleotides: 8. This CDR3 comprises 16 residues. The CDR3: CASSLGRGTEAYEQYF. For the CDR3, the DNA is TGTGCCAGCAGCTTAGGGCGGGGGACGGAGGCCTACGAGCAGTACTTC.